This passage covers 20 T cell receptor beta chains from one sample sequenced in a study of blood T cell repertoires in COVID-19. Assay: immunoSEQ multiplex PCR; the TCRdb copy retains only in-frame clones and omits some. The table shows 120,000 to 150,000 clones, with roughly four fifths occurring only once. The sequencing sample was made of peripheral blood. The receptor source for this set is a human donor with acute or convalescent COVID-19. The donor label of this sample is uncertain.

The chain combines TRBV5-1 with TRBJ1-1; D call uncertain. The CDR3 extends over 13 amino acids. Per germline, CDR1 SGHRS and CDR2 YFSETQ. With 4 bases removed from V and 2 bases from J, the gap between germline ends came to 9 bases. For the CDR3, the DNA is TGCGCCAGCAGCGAGGGCAGCAACACTGAAGCTTTCTTT. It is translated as CASSEGSNTEAFF. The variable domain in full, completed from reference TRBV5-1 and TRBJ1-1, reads KAGVTQTPRYLIKTRGQQVTLSCSPISGHRSVSWYQQTPGQGLQFLFEYFSETQRNKGNFPGRFSGRQFSNSRSEMNVSTLELGDSALYLCASSEGSNTEAFFGQGTRLTVV.

The CDR3 sequence: CASSDSGTGRAFF. CDR3 coding DNA: TGTGCCAGCAGTGACTCTGGGACAGGGAGAGCTTTCTTT. The chain uses TRBV6-4 and TRBJ1-1, with TRBD1 matching over 9 bases. From germline, CDR1 is MRHNA and CDR2 SNTAGT. The CDR3 has 13 amino acids. Trimming at V came to 0 bases and at J to 10 bases, leaving 3 bases not matched to a gene.

DNA of the CDR3: TGTGCCAGCAGCTTCCCGGGGATAAACTATGGCTACACCTTC. Translating gives CASSFPGINYGYTF. The rearrangement uses TRBV7-2 and TRBJ1-2; no clear D gene. Germline CDR1 SGHTA, CDR2 FQGNSA. The CDR3 length is 14 residues. Between the trimmed V and J ends, which lost 3 bases and 2 bases, there was a span of 10 bases. The whole variable domain, remainder taken from reference TRBV7-2 and TRBJ1-2, is GAGVSQSPSNKVTEKGKDVELRCDPISGHTALYWYRQSLGQGLEFLIYFQGNSAPDKSGLPSDRFSAERTGGSVSTLTIQRTQQEDSAVYLCASSFPGINYGYTFGSGTRLTVV.

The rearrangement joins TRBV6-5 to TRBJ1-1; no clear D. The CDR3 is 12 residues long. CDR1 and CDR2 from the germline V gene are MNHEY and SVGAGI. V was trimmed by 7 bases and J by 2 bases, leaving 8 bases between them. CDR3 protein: CASIATNTEAFF. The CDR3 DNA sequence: TGTGCCAGCATCGCCACTAACACTGAAGCTTTCTTT.

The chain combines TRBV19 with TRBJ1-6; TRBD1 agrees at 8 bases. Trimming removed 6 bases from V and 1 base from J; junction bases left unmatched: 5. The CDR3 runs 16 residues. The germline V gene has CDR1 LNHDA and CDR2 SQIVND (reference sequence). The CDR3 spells CASSRTGKSYNSPLHF. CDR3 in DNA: TGTGCCAGTAGCCGGACAGGGAAGTCCTATAATTCACCCCTCCACTTT.

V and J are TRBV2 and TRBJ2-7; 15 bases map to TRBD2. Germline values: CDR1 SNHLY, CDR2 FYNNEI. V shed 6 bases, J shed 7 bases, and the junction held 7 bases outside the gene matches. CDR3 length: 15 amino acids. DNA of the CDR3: TGTGCCAGCAGGAAGGGACTAGCGGGGGGACGGGAGCAGTACTTC. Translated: CASRKGLAGGREQYF. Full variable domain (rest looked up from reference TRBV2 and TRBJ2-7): EPEVTQTPSHQVTQMGQEVILRCVPISNHLYFYWYRQILGQKVEFLVSFYNNEISEKSEIFDDQFSVERPDGSNFTLKIRSTKLEDSAMYFCASRKGLAGGREQYFGPGTRLTVT.

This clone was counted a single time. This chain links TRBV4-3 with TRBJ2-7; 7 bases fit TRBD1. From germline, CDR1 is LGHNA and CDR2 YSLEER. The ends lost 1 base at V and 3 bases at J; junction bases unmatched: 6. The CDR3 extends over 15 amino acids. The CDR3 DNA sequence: TGCGCCAGCAGCCAAGCCAGGGGGATTCGCTACGAGCAGTACTTC. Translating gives CASSQARGIRYEQYF.

This CDR3 is CASSPALAGGADTQYF. The CDR3 bases are TGTGCCAGTAGTCCCGCCCTGGCGGGGGGTGCAGATACGCAGTATTTT. This chain connects TRBV19 to TRBJ2-3; 8 positions match TRBD2. The length of the CDR3 is 16 residues. Germline V gene sequence: CDR1 LNHDA, CDR2 SQIVND (reference sequence). J gave up 4 bases and V 5 bases, and 11 bases lay outside the gene matches.

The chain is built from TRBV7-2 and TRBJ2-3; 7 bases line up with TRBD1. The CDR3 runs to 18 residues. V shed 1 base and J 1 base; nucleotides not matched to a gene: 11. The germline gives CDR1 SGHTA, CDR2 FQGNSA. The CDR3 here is CASSLEGARGTGTDTQYF. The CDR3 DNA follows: TGTGCCAGCAGCTTAGAGGGGGCGAGGGGGACGGGCACAGATACGCAGTATTTT.

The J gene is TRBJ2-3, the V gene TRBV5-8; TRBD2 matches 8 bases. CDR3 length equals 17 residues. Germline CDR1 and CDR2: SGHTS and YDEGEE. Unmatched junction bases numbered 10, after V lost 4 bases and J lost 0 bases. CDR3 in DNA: TGTGCCAGCAGCCGAGGTTCGGGGGGGCTTAGCACAGATACGCAGTATTTT. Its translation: CASSRGSGGLSTDTQYF.

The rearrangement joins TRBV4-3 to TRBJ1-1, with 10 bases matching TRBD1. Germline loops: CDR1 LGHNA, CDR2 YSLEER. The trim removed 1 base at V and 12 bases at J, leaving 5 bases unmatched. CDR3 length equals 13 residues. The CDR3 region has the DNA TGCGCCAGCAGCCAAGTTATCGACAGGGGGCCTTTCTTT. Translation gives CASSQVIDRGPFF.

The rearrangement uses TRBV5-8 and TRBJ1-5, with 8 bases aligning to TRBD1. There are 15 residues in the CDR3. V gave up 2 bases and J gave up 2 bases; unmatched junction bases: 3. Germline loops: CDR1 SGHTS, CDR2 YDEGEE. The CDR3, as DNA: TGTGCCAGCAGCTTCATGGGACAGGGCAATCAGCCCCAGCATTTT. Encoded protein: CASSFMGQGNQPQHF. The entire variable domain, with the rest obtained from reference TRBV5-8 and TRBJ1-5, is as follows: EAGVTQSPTHLIKTRGQQATLRCSPISGHTSVYWYQQALGLGLQFLLWYDEGEERNRGNFPPRFSGRQFPNYSSELNVNALELEDSALYLCASSFMGQGNQPQHFGDGTRLSIL.

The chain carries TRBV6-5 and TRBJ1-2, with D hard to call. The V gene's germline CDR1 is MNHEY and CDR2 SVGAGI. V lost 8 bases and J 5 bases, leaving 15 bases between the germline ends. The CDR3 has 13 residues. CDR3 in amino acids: CASSRGLLYGYTF. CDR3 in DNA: TGTGCCAGCTCGAGAGGCTTACTATATGGCTACACCTTC.

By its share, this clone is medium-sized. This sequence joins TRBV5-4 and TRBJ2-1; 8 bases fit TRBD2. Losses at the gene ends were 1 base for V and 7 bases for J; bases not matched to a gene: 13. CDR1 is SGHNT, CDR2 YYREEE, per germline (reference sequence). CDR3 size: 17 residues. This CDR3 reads CASSLTPQRGPGNEQFF. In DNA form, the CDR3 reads TGTGCCAGCAGCTTGACCCCCCAGCGGGGGCCGGGGAATGAGCAGTTCTTC.

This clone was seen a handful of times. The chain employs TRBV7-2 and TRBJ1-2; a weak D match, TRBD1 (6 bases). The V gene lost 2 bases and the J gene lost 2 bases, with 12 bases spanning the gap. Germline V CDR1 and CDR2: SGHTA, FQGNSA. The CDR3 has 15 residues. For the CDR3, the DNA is TGTGCCAGCAGCTTAATTACAGGGATCAACTATGGCTACACCTTC. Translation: CASSLITGINYGYTF. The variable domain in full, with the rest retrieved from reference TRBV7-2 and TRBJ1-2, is GAGVSQSPSNKVTEKGKDVELRCDPISGHTALYWYRQSLGQGLEFLIYFQGNSAPDKSGLPSDRFSAERTGGSVSTLTIQRTQQEDSAVYLCASSLITGINYGYTFGSGTRLTVV.

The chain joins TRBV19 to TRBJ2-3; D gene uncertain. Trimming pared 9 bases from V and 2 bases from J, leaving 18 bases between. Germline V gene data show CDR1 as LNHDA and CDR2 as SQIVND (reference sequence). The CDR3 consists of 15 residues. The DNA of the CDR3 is TGTGCCAGCTACTCAGGCTCCAAGAACACAGATACGCAGTATTTT. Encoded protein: CASYSGSKNTDTQYF.

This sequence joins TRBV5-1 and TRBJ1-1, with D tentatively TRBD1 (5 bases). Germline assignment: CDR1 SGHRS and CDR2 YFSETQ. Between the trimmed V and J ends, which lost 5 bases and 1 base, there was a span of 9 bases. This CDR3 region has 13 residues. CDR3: CASRVGGNTEAFF. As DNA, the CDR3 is TGCGCCAGCAGGGTCGGGGGGAACACTGAAGCTTTCTTT.

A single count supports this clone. The DNA of the CDR3 is TGCAGCGCCCGGGGTGGTCAAGAGACCCAGTACTTC. This codes for CSARGGQETQYF. V is TRBV29-1 and J is TRBJ2-5; TRBD2 is a possible D gene (5 bases). The germline V gene encodes CDR1 SQVTM and CDR2 ANQGSEA. This CDR3 is built from 12 residues. Trimming cost V 7 bases and J 2 bases, with 11 bases left between them. Combining the CDR3 with reference TRBV29-1 and TRBJ2-5 gives the whole variable domain SAVISQKPSRDICQRGTSLTIQCQVDSQVTMMFWYRQQPGQSLTLIATANQGSEATYESGFVIDKFPISRPNLTFSTLTVSNMSPEDSSIYLCSARGGQETQYFGPGTRLLVL.

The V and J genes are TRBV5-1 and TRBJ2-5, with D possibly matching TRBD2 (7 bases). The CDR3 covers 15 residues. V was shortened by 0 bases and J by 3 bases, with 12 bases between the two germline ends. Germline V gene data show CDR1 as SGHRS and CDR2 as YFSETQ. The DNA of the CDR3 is TGCGCCAGCAGCTTGGCGGGGGGCCATGAAGAGACCCAGTACTTC. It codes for CASSLAGGHEETQYF.

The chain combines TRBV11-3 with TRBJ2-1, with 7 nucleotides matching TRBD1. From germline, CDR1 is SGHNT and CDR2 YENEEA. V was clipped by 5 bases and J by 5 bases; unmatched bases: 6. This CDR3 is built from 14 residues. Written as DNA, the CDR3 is TGTGCCAGCAGCCTCCGAGGGGGCCACAATGAGCAGTTCTTC. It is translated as CASSLRGGHNEQFF.